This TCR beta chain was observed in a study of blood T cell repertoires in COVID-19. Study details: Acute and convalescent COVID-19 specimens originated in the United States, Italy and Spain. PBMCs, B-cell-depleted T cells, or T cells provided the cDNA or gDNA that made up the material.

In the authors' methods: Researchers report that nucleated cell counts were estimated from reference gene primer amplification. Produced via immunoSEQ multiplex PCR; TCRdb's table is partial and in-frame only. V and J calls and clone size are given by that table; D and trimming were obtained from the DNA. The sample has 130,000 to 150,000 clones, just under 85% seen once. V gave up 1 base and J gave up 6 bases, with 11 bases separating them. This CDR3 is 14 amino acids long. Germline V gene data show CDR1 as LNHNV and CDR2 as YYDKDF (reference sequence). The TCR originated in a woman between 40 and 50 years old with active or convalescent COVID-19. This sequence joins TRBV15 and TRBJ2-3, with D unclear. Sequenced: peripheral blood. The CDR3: CATSRARPPDTQYF. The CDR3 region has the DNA TGTGCCACCAGCAGAGCTAGGCCCCCGGATACGCAGTATTTT.